This T cell receptor (beta chain) came from a study of CD8+ T cells in alopecia areata. Once RNA had been extracted, it was reverse transcribed into cDNA to act as the sequencing template. The table came from immunoSEQ multiplex PCR; TCRdb's copy has only in-frame clones and leaves some out. The data contain about 180,000 clones, about 61% of them singletons. Trimming removed 5 bases at V and 4 bases at J, with 17 bases between. Per the germline V gene, CDR1 is SGHVS and CDR2 is FQNEAQ. CDR3 length equals 16 residues. The treatment here: oral pan-JAK inhibitor, 5-10 mg twice daily. This clone has ten or more counts.

The sample in question was CD4+ T cells sorted from blood, obtained at approximately week 61, from a patient treated with tofacitinib. The TCR comes from a human donor with alopecia areata. This rearrangement joins TRBV7-8 to TRBJ2-2, with D possibly called TRBD1 or TRBD2 (6 bases each). The DNA of the CDR3 is TGTGCCAGCAGCCCCTACGGAGGGGGACCCACCGGGGAGCTGTTTTTT. Translated: CASSPYGGGPTGELFF.